This T cell receptor (beta chain) was retrieved from a study of blood T cell repertoires in COVID-19. Study information: Nucleic acid was either cDNA or gDNA, and it came from T cells, B-cell-depleted T cells, or PBMCs.

TCRdb's table, derived via immunoSEQ multiplex PCR, lists solely in-frame clones and lacks some. The sample contains approximately 240,000 clones, more than 65% of which appear only once. From germline, CDR1 is SGHAT and CDR2 FQNNGV. J gave up 0 bases and V 7 bases, and 2 bases lay outside the gene matches. The length of the CDR3 is 14 residues. This chain joins TRBV11-2 and TRBJ2-7, with 11 bases that match TRBD2. The sequencing sample was made of peripheral blood. The TCR originated in a woman in her thirties who had recovered from COVID-19. CDR3 bases: TGTGCCAGCACCACTAGCGGGAGCTCCTACGAGCAGTACTTC. Encoded protein: CASTTSGSSYEQYF.